Reported below is one TCR beta chain. The antigen remains undetermined. The data were taken from a study of OX40 agonist ivuxolimab in advanced cancers. Background on the study: Three patients got partial responses; one had hepatocellular carcinoma and two had cutaneous melanoma. Whole-study results and caveats: Those patients achieving a partial response at 0.1-3.0 mg/kg showed among the lowest clonal expansion. Expanded clones belonging to CD8+ T cells outnumbered, on average, those of CD4+. The study observed clonal expansion of CD4+ and CD8+ blood T cells by week 6 at 0.1 to 3.0 mg/kg.

CDR1 and CDR2 from the germline V gene are SGHTA and FQGNSA. J gave up 0 bases and V 5 bases, and 3 bases lay outside the gene matches. This CDR3 has 15 amino acids. Profiled with immunoSEQ multiplex PCR; TCRdb holds only in-frame clones, not every one. Of more than 50,000 clones in the sample, approximately 75% are singletons; the top ten hold around 2.5%. This specimen consisted of CD4+ or CD8+ T cells sorted from blood, obtained in a trial of the OX40 agonist ivuxolimab. The gene calls are TRBV7-2 and TRBJ2-1; 8 bases are a match to TRBD2. The receptor was derived from an adult with an advanced solid tumor such as melanoma, head and neck, liver or kidney cancer. Here the CDR3 reads CASSRSGSSYNEQFF. In DNA, the CDR3 is TGTGCCAGCAGCCGGAGCGGGAGCTCCTACAATGAGCAGTTCTTC.